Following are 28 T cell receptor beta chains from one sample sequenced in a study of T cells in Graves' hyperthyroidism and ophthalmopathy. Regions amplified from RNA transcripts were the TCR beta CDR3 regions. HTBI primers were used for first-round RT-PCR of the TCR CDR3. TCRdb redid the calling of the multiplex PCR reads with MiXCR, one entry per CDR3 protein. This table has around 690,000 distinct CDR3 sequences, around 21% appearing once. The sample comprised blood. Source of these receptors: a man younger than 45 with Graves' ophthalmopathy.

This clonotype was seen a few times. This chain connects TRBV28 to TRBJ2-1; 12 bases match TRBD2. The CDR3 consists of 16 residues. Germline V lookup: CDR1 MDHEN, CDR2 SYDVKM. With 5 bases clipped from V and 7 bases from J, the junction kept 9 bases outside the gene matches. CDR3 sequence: CASSQTTSGRRNEQFF. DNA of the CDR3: TGTGCCAGCAGTCAAACGACTAGCGGGAGAAGAAATGAGCAGTTCTTC.

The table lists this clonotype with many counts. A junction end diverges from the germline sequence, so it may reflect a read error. Here the CDR3 DNA reads TGTGCCAGCAGTTCTAGCGGGAGCTCCTACGAGCAGTACTTC. Translated: CASSSSGSSYEQYF. The V gene is TRBV5-1, the J gene TRBJ2-7, with 10 bases aligning to TRBD2. Germline CDR1 is SGHRS and CDR2 is YFSETQ. The length of the CDR3 is 14 residues.

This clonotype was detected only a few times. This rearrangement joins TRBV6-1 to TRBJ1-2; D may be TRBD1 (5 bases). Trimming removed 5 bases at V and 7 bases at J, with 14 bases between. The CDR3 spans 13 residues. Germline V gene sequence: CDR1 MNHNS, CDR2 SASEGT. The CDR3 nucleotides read TGTGCCAGCAGTTTTAAGGGTGGGGGTGGCTACACCTTC. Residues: CASSFKGGGGYTF.

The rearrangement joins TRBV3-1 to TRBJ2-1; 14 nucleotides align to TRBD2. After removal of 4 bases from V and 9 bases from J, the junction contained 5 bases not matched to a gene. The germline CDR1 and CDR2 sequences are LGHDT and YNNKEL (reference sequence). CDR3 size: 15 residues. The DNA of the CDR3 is TGTGCCAGCAGCCCGGGACTAGCGGGAGCACGTGAGCAGTTCTTC. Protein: CASSPGLAGAREQFF.

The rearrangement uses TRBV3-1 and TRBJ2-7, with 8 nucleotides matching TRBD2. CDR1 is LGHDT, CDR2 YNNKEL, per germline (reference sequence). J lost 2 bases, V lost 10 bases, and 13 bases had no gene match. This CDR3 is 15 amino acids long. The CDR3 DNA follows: TGTGCCACGCGGGGGGAAATGGGGAGGCCCTACGAGCAGTACTTC. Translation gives CATRGEMGRPYEQYF.

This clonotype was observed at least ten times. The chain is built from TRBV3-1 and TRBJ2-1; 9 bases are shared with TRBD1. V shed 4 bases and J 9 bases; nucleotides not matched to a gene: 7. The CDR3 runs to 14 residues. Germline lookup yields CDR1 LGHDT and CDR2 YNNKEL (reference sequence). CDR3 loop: CASSPRQGQGEQFF. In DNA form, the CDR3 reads TGTGCCAGCAGCCCCCGACAGGGACAGGGTGAGCAGTTCTTC.

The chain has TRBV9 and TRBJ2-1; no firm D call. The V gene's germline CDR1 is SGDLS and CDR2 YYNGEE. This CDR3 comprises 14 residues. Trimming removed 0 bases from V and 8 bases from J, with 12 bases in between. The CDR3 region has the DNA TGTGCCAGCAGCGTAGATTCCCCCGGTGATGAGCAGTTCTTC. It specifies CASSVDSPGDEQFF.

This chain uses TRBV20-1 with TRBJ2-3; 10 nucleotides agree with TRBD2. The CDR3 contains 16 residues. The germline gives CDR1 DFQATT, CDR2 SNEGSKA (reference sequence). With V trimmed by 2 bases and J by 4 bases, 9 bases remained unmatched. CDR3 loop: CSARPFLAGAADTQYF. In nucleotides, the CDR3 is TGCAGTGCTAGACCCTTCCTAGCGGGAGCTGCAGATACGCAGTATTTT.

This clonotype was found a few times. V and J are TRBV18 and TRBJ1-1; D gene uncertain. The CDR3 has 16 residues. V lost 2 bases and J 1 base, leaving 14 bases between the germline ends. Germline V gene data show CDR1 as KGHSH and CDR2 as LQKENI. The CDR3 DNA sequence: TGTGCCAGCTCACCAGGCGCTGGACTGCAGAACACTGAAGCTTTCTTT. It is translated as CASSPGAGLQNTEAFF.

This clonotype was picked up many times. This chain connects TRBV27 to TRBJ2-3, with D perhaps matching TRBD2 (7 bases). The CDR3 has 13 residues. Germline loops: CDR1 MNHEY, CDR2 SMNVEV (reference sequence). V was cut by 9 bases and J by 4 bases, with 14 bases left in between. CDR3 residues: CARGAGVPDTQYF. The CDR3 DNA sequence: TGTGCCAGGGGGGCGGGAGTCCCAGATACGCAGTATTTT.

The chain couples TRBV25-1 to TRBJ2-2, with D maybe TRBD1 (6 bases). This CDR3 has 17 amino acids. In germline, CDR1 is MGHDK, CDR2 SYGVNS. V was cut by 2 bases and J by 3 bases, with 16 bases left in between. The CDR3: CASSEPGQGSHTGELFF. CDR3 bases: TGTGCCAGCAGTGAACCTGGGCAGGGGTCTCACACCGGGGAGCTGTTTTTT.

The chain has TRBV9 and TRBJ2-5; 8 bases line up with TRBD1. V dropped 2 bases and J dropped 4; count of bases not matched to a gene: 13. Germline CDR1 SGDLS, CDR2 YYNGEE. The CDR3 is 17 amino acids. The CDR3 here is CASSVLGQGPRGETQYF. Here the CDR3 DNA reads TGTGCCAGCAGCGTCCTCGGACAGGGTCCGAGGGGAGAGACCCAGTACTTC.

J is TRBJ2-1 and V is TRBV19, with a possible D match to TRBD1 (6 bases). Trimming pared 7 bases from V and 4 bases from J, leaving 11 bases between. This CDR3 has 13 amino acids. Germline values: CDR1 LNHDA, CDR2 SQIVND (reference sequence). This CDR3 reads CASITGRYNEQFF. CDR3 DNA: TGTGCCAGTATTACAGGGCGTTACAATGAGCAGTTCTTC.

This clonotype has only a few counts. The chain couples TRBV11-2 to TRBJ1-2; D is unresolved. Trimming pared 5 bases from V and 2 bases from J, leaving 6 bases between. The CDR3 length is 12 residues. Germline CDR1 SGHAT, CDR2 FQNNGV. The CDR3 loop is CASSEHNYGYTF. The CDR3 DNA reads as TGTGCCAGCAGCGAACACAACTATGGCTACACCTTC. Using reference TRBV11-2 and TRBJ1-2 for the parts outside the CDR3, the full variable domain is EAGVAQSPRYKIIEKRQSVAFWCNPISGHATLYWYQQILGQGPKLLIQFQNNGVVDDSQLPKDRFSAERLKGVDSTLKIQPAKLEDSAVYLCASSEHNYGYTFGSGTRLTVV.

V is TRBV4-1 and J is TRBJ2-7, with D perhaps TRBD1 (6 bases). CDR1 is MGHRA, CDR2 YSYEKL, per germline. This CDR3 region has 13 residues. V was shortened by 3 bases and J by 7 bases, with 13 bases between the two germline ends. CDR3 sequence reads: CASSHLDSGEQYF. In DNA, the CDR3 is TGCGCCAGCAGCCACTTGGACAGCGGTGAGCAGTACTTC.

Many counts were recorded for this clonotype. The CDR3 loop reads CAISALAPNSYEQYF. CDR3 DNA: TGTGCCATCAGTGCACTAGCACCGAACTCCTACGAGCAGTACTTC. The V and J genes are TRBV10-3 and TRBJ2-7; tentatively, D is TRBD2 (6 bases). The CDR3 is 15 residues long. Trimming took 4 bases from V and 0 from J, leaving 13 bases between them. Germline-derived CDR1 and CDR2 are ENHRY and SYGVKD.

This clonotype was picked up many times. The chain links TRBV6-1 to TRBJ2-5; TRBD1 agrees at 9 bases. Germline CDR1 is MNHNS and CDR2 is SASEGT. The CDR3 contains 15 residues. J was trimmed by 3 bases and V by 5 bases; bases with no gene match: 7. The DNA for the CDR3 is TGTGCCAGCAGTTACAGGGGGCGCGTCGAAGAGACCCAGTACTTC. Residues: CASSYRGRVEETQYF.

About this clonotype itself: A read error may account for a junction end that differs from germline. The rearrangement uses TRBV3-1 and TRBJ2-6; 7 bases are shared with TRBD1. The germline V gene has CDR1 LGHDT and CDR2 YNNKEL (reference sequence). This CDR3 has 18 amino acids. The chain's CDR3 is CASSQRDRSILWANVLAF. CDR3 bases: TGTGCCAGCAGCCAGAGGGACAGATCCATCCTCTGGGCCAACGTCCTGGCTTTC.

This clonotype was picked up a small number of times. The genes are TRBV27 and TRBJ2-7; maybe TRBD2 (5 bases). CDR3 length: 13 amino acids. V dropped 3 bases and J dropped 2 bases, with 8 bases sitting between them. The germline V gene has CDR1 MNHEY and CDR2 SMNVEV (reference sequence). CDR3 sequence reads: CASSLRATYEQYF. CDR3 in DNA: TGTGCCAGCAGTTTGAGGGCCACCTACGAGCAGTACTTC.

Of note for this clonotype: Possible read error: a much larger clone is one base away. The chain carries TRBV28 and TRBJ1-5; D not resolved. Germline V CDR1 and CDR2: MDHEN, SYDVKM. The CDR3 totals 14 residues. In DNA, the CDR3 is TGTGTCAGCAGTTTAGGAGGTGCCCTTTCGGCCCAGCATTTT. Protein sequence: CVSSLGGALSAQHF.

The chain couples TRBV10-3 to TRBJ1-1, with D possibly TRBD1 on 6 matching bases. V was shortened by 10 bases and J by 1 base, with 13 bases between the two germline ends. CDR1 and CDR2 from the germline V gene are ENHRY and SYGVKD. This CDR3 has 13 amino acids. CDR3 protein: CANSQTGNTEAFF. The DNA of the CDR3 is TGTGCCAACTCCCAGACAGGGAACACTGAAGCTTTCTTT.

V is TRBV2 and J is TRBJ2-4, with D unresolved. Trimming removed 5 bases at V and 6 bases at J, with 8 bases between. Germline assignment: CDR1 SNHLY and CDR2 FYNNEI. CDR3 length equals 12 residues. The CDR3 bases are TGTGCCAGCAGTACTGGATCAAACATTCAGTACTTC. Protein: CASSTGSNIQYF.

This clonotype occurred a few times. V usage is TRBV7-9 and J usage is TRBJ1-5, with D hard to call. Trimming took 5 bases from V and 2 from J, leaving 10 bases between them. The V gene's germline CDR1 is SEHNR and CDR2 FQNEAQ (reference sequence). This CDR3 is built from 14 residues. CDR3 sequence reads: CASSPLVGNQPQHF. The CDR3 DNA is TGTGCCAGCAGCCCTTTGGTAGGCAATCAGCCCCAGCATTTT.

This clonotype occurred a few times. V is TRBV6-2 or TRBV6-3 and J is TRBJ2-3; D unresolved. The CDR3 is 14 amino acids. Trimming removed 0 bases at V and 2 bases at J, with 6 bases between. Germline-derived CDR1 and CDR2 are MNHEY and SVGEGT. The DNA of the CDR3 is TGTGCCAGCAGTTACTCTACAGCCACAGATACGCAGTATTTT. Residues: CASSYSTATDTQYF.

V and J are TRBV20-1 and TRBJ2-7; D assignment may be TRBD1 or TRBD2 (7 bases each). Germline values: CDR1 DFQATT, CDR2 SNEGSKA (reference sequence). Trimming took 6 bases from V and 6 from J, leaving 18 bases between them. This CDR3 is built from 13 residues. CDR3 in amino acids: CSAASGGGGEQYF. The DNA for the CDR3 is TGCAGTGCAGCTTCAGGGGGGGGAGGCGAGCAGTACTTC.

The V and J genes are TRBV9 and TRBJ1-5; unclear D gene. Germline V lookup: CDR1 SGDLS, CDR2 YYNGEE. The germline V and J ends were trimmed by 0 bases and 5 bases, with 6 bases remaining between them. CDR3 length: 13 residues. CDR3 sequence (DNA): TGTGCCAGCAGCGTAGCCCCCCATCAGCCCCAGCATTTT. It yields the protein CASSVAPHQPQHF.

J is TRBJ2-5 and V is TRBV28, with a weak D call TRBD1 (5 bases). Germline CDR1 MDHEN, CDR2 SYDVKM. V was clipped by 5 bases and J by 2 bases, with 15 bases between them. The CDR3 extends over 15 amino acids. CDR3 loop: CASSPGRQKQETQYF. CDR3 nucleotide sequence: TGTGCCAGCAGTCCTGGACGACAGAAACAAGAGACCCAGTACTTC.

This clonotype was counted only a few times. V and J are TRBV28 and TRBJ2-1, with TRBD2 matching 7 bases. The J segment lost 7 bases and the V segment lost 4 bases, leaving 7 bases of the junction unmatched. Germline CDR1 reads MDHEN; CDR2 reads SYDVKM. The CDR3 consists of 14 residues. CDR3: CASSSGLEGNEQFF. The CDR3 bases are TGTGCCAGCAGTTCCGGACTAGAGGGGAATGAGCAGTTCTTC.